The entry that follows covers one T cell receptor (beta chain) sequence. The antigen is not known. V shed 4 bases and J 8 bases; nucleotides not matched to a gene: 9. CDR3 length: 15 residues. TCRdb re-called the reads through MiXCR, storing one row per CDR3 protein. The profile covers more than 1,500 distinct CDR3 sequences, with around three fifths appearing a single time and approximately 7.2% taken by the ten largest. The sample belongs to a study of regulatory T cells in long-lasting Graves disease. Study results and caveats: It was possible that the small sample size reduced accuracy.

Researchers made the TCR library from RNA that was extracted from PBMCs. Under American Thyroid Association guidelines, Graves' disease was diagnosed. Patient provenance is recorded as an endocrinology department in Xi'an, China. EDTA tubes received about 10 milliliters of collected peripheral blood. This TCR was sampled from a human donor with Graves disease. The V call is TRBV12-3 or TRBV12-4, the J call TRBJ1-5; the match to TRBD1 covers 9 bases. Sequences were derived from peripheral blood mononuclear cells (PBMCs), sampled with antithyroid drug treatment, in newly diagnosed or persistent Graves disease (not recorded which). In DNA, the CDR3 is TGTGCCAGCAGTTACCAGACAGGGGGAAAAAAGCCCCAGCATTTT. Translated, it gives CASSYQTGGKKPQHF.